This TCR beta chain was captured by sequencing in a study of blood T cell repertoires in COVID-19. Study background: The origin of the acute and convalescent COVID-19 samples was the United States, Italy and Spain.

This CDR3 is 13 amino acids long. V gave up 3 bases and J gave up 7 bases; unmatched junction bases: 7. Per germline, CDR1 SGHRS and CDR2 YFSETQ. Source study methods: Amplification with reference gene primers provided the estimates of nucleated cell counts. Generated by immunoSEQ multiplex PCR, the TCRdb table keeps only in-frame clones and is missing some. V, J and clone size derive from that table, while D and trimming were established from the DNA sequence. The table shows nearly 200,000 clones, with approximately 86% occurring only once. The specimen was peripheral blood. The origin of this receptor is a man aged 55 to 69 with COVID-19, enrolled during active disease. V is TRBV5-1 and J is TRBJ2-7; 7 bases agree with TRBD1. The CDR3 DNA is TGCGCCAGCAGCTCCTGGACAGGTCGGGAGCAGTACTTC. It is translated as CASSSWTGREQYF.